Below, one TCR beta chain is given with its context. As yet, its antigen is unknown. Trimming took off 5 bases at V and 3 bases at J, with 8 bases between the two ends. The CDR3 covers 12 residues. The germline CDR1 and CDR2 sequences are SGHAT and FQNNGV. Repertoires were generated with immunoSEQ multiplex PCR, while TCRdb's copy carries only in-frame clones and drops some. The sample yields tens of thousands of clones, over 60% seen once. This sample is part of a study of early stage breast cancer tumors. Study-wide context: Among around twelve ER+/PR+/HER2- tumors, eight were ductal, four lobular. Approximately 10-fold was the mean read coverage per sample. Study-wide points: Tumor and normal breast were distinguished via blood comparison in about 85% of the 16 patients.

The clonotype originates from a person in their thirties with breast cancer. Sequenced material: blood. The chain uses TRBV11-2 and TRBJ2-7, with D possibly TRBD1 on 6 matching bases. CDR3 sequence (DNA): TGTGCCAGCAGCAAACAGGGCTACGAGCAGTACTTC. It codes for CASSKQGYEQYF.